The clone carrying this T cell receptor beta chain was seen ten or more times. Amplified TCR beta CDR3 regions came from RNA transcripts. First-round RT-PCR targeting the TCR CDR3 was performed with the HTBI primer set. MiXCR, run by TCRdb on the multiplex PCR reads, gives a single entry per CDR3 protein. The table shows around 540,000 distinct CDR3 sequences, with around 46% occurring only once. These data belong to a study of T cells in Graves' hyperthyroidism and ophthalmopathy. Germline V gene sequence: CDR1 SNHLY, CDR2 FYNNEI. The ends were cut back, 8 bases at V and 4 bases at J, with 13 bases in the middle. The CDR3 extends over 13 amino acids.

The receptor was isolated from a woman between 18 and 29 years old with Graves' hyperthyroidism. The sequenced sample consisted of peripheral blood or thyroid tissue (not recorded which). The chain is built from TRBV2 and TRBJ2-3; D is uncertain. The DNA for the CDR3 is TGTGCCAGCGAGGCCCTTCGGGCAGATACGCAGTATTTT. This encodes CASEALRADTQYF.